The T cell receptor (beta chain) described here comes from a study of cytotoxic CD8 clonotypes in ibrutinib-treated CLL. Overall study context: Partial responders about 25, complete 2; about twelve progressed and around 15 stayed in remission by median around 62 months. Study observations and caveats: Exceeding age-matched healthy donors, baseline clonality also tracked the counts of circulating CD8+ T cells. Sampling schedules were unmatched across sustained-remission and progressing patients.

The CDR3 runs 12 residues. Germline CDR1 SNHLY, CDR2 FYNNEI. Only a few counts were recorded for this clone. As yet, its antigen is unknown. One end of the junction does not line up with germline, which may come from a read error. Sequencing was performed with immunoSEQ multiplex PCR; in TCRdb, only in-frame clones are kept and a portion is missing. This table has some 120,000 clones, 80% to 90% appearing once. The sample was PBMCs, taken after 24 months of ibrutinib treatment. The chain combines TRBV2 with TRBJ2-7; D not certain. This sequence was found in a human donor with chronic lymphocytic leukemia. The CDR3 sequence: CASSADLSRFFF. CDR3 sequence (DNA): TGTGCCAGCAGCGCGGACCTAAGTCGTTTTTTCTTC. Drawing the rest from reference TRBV2 and TRBJ2-7, the complete variable domain is EPEVTQTPSHQVTQMGQEVILRCVPISNHLYFYWYRQILGQKVEFLVSFYNNEISEKSEIFDDQFSVERPDGSNFTLKIRSTKLEDSAMYFCASSADLSRFFFGPGTRLTVT.